These T cell receptor beta chains were read from a single sample in a study of monozygotic twins with inflammatory bowel disease. Reanalyzing the 5' RACE reads, TCRdb keeps one entry per CDR3 protein, without DNA. The sample table sets out 170,000 or so distinct CDR3 sequences. The specimen sequenced was blood. Source of these receptors: a human donor with ulcerative colitis or Crohn's disease, or a healthy co-twin of an affected twin (not recorded which). CDR3s include the opening cysteine and the closing phenylalanine or tryptophan.

v_call	j_call	cdr3_aa
TRBV20-1	TRBJ1-2	CSARAQVDRGYTF
TRBV20-1	TRBJ1-5	CSARQPRGGNQPQHF
TRBV10-3	TRBJ2-2	CAIAGVTGELFF
TRBV7-2	TRBJ2-1	CASRERTSSDEQFF
TRBV9	TRBJ2-3	CASSVLASGTDTQYF
TRBV6-1	TRBJ2-1	CASSERIVGSSYNEQFF
TRBV2	TRBJ1-5	CASNQGNGQPQHF
TRBV27	TRBJ1-1	CASMRGWANTEAFF
TRBV3-1	TRBJ2-1	CASSQGLAGENEQFF
TRBV20-1	TRBJ2-5	CSARPPLGGRETQYF
TRBV4-3	TRBJ2-7	CASSQGPSPTYEQYF
TRBV29-1	TRBJ1-4	CSVEDPESPGPTEKLFF
TRBV6-1	TRBJ1-2	CASSPGEYGYTF
TRBV18	TRBJ1-3	CASSPGLQNSGNTIYF
TRBV20-1	TRBJ1-2	CSSRGEGTYGYTF
TRBV24-1	TRBJ2-1	CATSEPSGSINEQFF
TRBV28	TRBJ2-3	CASSFIREIRDTQYF
TRBV5-1	TRBJ2-3	CASSLGLSGSSTDTQYF
TRBV6-1	TRBJ2-7	CASSTGLAPYEQYF
TRBV11-2	TRBJ2-1	CASSPSGVNNEQFF
TRBV5-4	TRBJ2-3	CASSSDSPQRGTDTQYF
TRBV9	TRBJ2-7	CASSDLHEQYF
TRBV12-3/TRBV12-4	TRBJ1-2	CASSGGLGYGYTF
TRBV25-1	TRBJ2-7	CASFTGPPSYEQYF
TRBV9	TRBJ2-7	CASSPAEGYEQYF
TRBV5-5	TRBJ1-1	CASSFPGMSDTEAFF
TRBV20-1	TRBJ2-7	CTSGTGGNEQYF
TRBV7-3	TRBJ1-1	CASSLMHNTEAFF
TRBV20-1	TRBJ2-5	CSARGQTQETQYF
TRBV3-1	TRBJ2-2	CASRGWGKNTGELFF
TRBV20-1	TRBJ2-5	CSAREPSGDLQETQYF
TRBV5-4	TRBJ2-3	CASSPFGGRTDTQYF
TRBV20-1	TRBJ2-3	CSARDLSSTDTQYF
TRBV29-1	TRBJ2-7	CSFAQGAYEQYF
TRBV15	TRBJ2-5	CATSSRLAGEGTGETQYF
TRBV7-2	TRBJ2-5	CASSLGWKERETQYF
TRBV7-9	TRBJ2-7	CASSLAGKGHEQYF
TRBV5-4	TRBJ2-4	CASSLGTVAKNIQYF
TRBV20-1	TRBJ2-1	CSAVTSHPSYNEQFF
TRBV6-1	TRBJ2-3	CASSVGRTSGGTDTQYF
TRBV3-1	TRBJ2-2	CASSQDRGAGDTGELFF
TRBV12-3/TRBV12-4	TRBJ1-2	CAIAARQGTAVTF
TRBV9	TRBJ1-4	CASSPQGILATNEKLFF
TRBV4-2	TRBJ1-4	CASRGNEKLFF
TRBV6-5	TRBJ1-1	CASSYQDRVGTEAFF
TRBV3-1	TRBJ1-2	CASSQDREGPPYGYTF
TRBV5-1	TRBJ2-1	CASSLLAGGQHNEQFF
TRBV4-2	TRBJ2-5	CASSQENRVEGPQYF